This T cell receptor (beta chain) was captured in a study of immune heterogeneity within non-small cell lung tumors. For each sample, template was approximately 640 ng of bulk tumor genomic DNA. Several widely spaced biopsies per primary tumor were taken during surgery. Before undergoing curative surgery, patients had newly diagnosed non-small cell lung cancer that was untreated. The sample holds one count of this clonotype. Its cognate antigen is unknown. Multiplex PCR was performed with 32 V and 13 J primers, and it amplified TCR beta CDR3. TCRdb used MiXCR to reprocess the multiplex PCR reads, holding one entry per CDR3 protein. The sample includes 9,400 or so distinct CDR3 sequences, roughly a third seen only once; the top ten take around 10%. Regarding the study as a whole: Identical dominant CDR3 beta clonotypes recurred across tumor sites within a patient, alongside site-unique high-frequency clones.

Germline V lookup: CDR1 GTSNPN, CDR2 SVGIG (reference sequence). The CDR3 contains 15 residues. The V and J ends lost 3 bases and 2 bases respectively, with 17 bases between them. Sequenced material: lung tumor tissue. V usage is TRBV30 and J usage is TRBJ2-7; no firm D call. This TCR was sampled from a man aged 60 to 69 with non-small cell lung cancer. CDR3: CAWRVRGTYPYEQYF. CDR3 in DNA: TGTGCCTGGAGGGTTAGAGGAACATACCCCTACGAGCAGTACTTC.